This TCR beta chain was sequenced for a study of T cells in Graves' hyperthyroidism and ophthalmopathy. This clonotype has ten or more counts. Its antigen is not known. Authors of the study amplified TCR beta CDR3 regions from RNA transcripts. First-round RT-PCR with HTBI primers amplified the TCR CDR3 region. TCRdb redid the calling of the multiplex PCR reads with MiXCR, one entry per CDR3 protein. The sample holds about 360,000 distinct CDR3 sequences, approximately 13% seen once. Regarding the study as a whole: Among clonotypes expanded in thyroid above 0.001, most were also found in blood.

The study excluded patients with uncontrolled infection, other autoimmune disease, pregnancy or lactation. The sequenced material came from blood. This receptor was obtained from a woman aged 18-29 years with Graves' hyperthyroidism.

The CDR3, as DNA: TGTGCCACCAGCAGAGATTATGAGGGAGCTGAAGCTTTCTTT. This translates into CATSRDYEGAEAFF. The chain uses TRBV15 and TRBJ1-1; D ambiguous. Germline V gives CDR1 LNHNV, CDR2 YYDKDF (reference sequence). CDR3 size: 14 residues. V lost 0 bases to trimming and J lost 6 bases, with 11 bases between them.